This T cell receptor (beta chain) was retrieved from a study of cytomegalovirus exposure and HLA in healthy donors. The primer mix had 60 Vbeta and 13 Jbeta primers. Per the original data handling: Around 10 million shared chains were among some 80 million unique TCR beta chains counted in a later analysis. Profiling relied on immunoSEQ multiplex PCR, and the TCRdb table lists in-frame clones only, not all of them. V, J and clone size are taken as reported in that table, and D and trimming were inferred from the DNA itself. This table holds 180,000 or so clones, roughly four fifths found once. CDR1 KGHSY and CDR2 FQNENV come from the germline V gene. The V end was cut by 0 bases, the J end by 4 bases, with 9 bases between. CDR3 size: 15 residues. Concerning this clone: Its antigen remains unidentified.

Findings and limits, study-wide: The study labeled 164 TCR beta chains cytomegalovirus-associated. TCR beta sequences reportedly predicted most subjects' HLA-A and HLA-B alleles accurately.

Input material: PBMCs. This TCR came from a young man in good health and CMV-seronegative. The gene calls are TRBV16 and TRBJ2-2, with D perhaps matching TRBD1 (6 bases). Here the CDR3 DNA reads TGTGCCAGCAGCCAATCACGGACAGCCACCGGGGAGCTGTTTTTT. This codes for CASSQSRTATGELFF.